Following are 26 T cell receptor beta chains from one sample sequenced in a study of long-term antiretroviral therapy in people with HIV. Assay version v3.0 of immunoSEQ was used, and it was run at survey level. Assay used: immunoSEQ multiplex PCR; TCRdb lists only in-frame clones, some missing. The sample holds 23,000 or so clones, roughly four fifths seen once. This material consisted of unsorted PBMCs, taken 0.4 years after starting antiretroviral therapy. The receptors were gathered from a man aged 50 or older with HIV.

This clone was seen only once. This chain connects TRBV6-6 to TRBJ2-3, with D unclear. The CDR3 runs to 16 residues. Germline V gene data show CDR1 as MNHNY and CDR2 as SVGAGI (reference sequence). V was trimmed by 2 bases and J by 0 bases, leaving 12 bases between them. In DNA, the CDR3 is TGTGCCAGCAGTTACGTTAACCAGCTGAGCACAGATACGCAGTATTTT. This translates into CASSYVNQLSTDTQYF.

The J gene is TRBJ2-7, the V gene TRBV10-3, with 10 bases matching TRBD2. V shed 8 bases, J shed 2 bases, and the junction held 12 bases outside the gene matches. From germline, CDR1 is ENHRY and CDR2 SYGVKD. The CDR3 loop spans 16 amino acids. The CDR3, as DNA: TGTGCCATCGGGGACCTAGCGGGGGCGACCACCTACGAGCAGTACTTC. Translation gives CAIGDLAGATTYEQYF.

Concerning this clone: At one end the junction does not follow the germline gene, possibly because of a read error. This specimen includes other DNA sequences encoding the same CDR3. This chain uses TRBV6-6 with TRBJ1-2; 7 bases agree with TRBD1. The CDR3 consists of 13 residues. Germline lookup yields CDR1 MNHNY and CDR2 SVGAGI (reference sequence). CDR3 loop: CASRYQGDGGYTF. The CDR3 nucleotides read TGTGCCAGCAGGTACCAGGGGGACGGTGGCTATACCTTC.

The chain couples TRBV28 to TRBJ1-2; maybe TRBD1 (5 bases). This CDR3 comprises 13 residues. Germline CDR1 is MDHEN and CDR2 is SYDVKM. Trimming cost V 7 bases and J 5 bases, with 14 bases left between them. CDR3 sequence reads: CASTLGGRYGYTF. CDR3 DNA sequence: TGTGCCAGCACCCTGGGGGGGAGATATGGCTACACCTTC.

The chain uses TRBV13 and TRBJ2-3; no clear D. This CDR3 is built from 19 residues. Germline lookup yields CDR1 PRHDT and CDR2 FYEKMQ (reference sequence). V lost 7 bases, J lost 1 base, and 27 bases lay in between. The CDR3 here is CASTAYGPHPTPGTDTQYF. For the CDR3, the DNA is TGTGCCAGCACCGCGTACGGCCCGCACCCGACACCCGGCACAGATACGCAGTATTTT.

This rearrangement joins TRBV19 to TRBJ1-1; no firm D call. The CDR3 runs to 14 residues. Trimming left V 5 bases short and J 0 bases short, with 10 bases between. The germline V gene encodes CDR1 LNHDA and CDR2 SQIVND (reference sequence). CDR3 sequence: CASSAQRLNTEAFF. As DNA, the CDR3 is TGTGCCAGTAGTGCCCAACGGCTGAACACTGAAGCTTTCTTT.

The chain combines TRBV15 with TRBJ1-2; 7 nucleotides agree with TRBD1. CDR3 length: 18 amino acids. Looked up from germline, CDR1 is LNHNV and CDR2 is YYDKDF (reference sequence). With 0 bases clipped from V and 4 bases from J, the junction kept 14 bases outside the gene matches. In DNA, the CDR3 is TGTGCCACCAGCAGAGATGAGGGGACAGTTGATCCTATCTATGGCTACACCTTC. Translating it yields CATSRDEGTVDPIYGYTF.

This chain connects TRBV5-8 to TRBJ1-5, with D uncertain. Per germline, CDR1 SGHTS and CDR2 YDEGEE. CDR3 size: 14 residues. With 6 bases removed from V and 0 bases from J, the gap between germline ends came to 10 bases. CDR3 sequence reads: CASTDFYSNQPQHF. CDR3 DNA sequence: TGTGCCAGCACTGACTTCTATAGCAATCAGCCCCAGCATTTT.

The chain has TRBV18 and TRBJ1-2, with D uncertain. Trimming cost V 5 bases and J 3 bases, with 25 bases left between them. This CDR3 comprises 18 residues. Germline values: CDR1 KGHSH, CDR2 LQKENI. CDR3 in DNA: TGTGCCAGCTCATCACTAGCGACCCCCTCCCTGCCAGACTATGGCTACACCTTC. It yields the protein CASSSLATPSLPDYGYTF.

There are a few counts of this clone. The chain links TRBV7-9 to TRBJ1-3, with no clear D. Germline CDR1 is SEHNR and CDR2 is FQNEAQ (reference sequence). The CDR3 sequence is 12 residues long. Trimming took 5 bases from V and 4 from J, leaving 6 bases between them. The CDR3 spells CASSQQGNTIYF. The CDR3 DNA sequence: TGTGCCAGCAGCCAGCAGGGAAACACCATATATTTT.

The chain combines TRBV7-2 with TRBJ2-1; no clear D gene. The V gene's germline CDR1 is SGHTA and CDR2 FQGNSA. Between the trimmed V and J ends, which lost 5 bases and 6 bases, there was a span of 14 bases. This CDR3 region has 14 residues. The CDR3 loop is CASSARVGLNEQFF. The CDR3 nucleotides read TGTGCCAGCAGCGCCCGGGTAGGCCTCAATGAGCAGTTCTTC.

This clone was counted a single time. This chain uses TRBV6-1 with TRBJ2-3, with a tentative D call TRBD2 (7 bases). The ends were cut back, 2 bases at V and 1 base at J, with 19 bases in the middle. The CDR3 is 18 amino acids. Per germline, CDR1 MNHNS and CDR2 SASEGT. The CDR3 DNA sequence: TGTGCCAGCAGTGAAAGTAGGGGGGGCGGTCTTGGCACAGATACGCAGTATTTT. Its translation is CASSESRGGGLGTDTQYF.

The chain couples TRBV6-5 to TRBJ1-2; D ambiguous. Trimming pared 3 bases from V and 5 bases from J, leaving 10 bases between. The germline CDR1 and CDR2 sequences are MNHEY and SVGAGI. The CDR3 has 13 amino acids. The CDR3 is CASSYIGVYGYTF. CDR3 DNA sequence: TGTGCCAGCAGTTATATCGGGGTTTATGGCTACACCTTC.

This chain connects TRBV6-6 to TRBJ2-2, with TRBD2 matching 8 bases. The germline V gene has CDR1 MNHNY and CDR2 SVGAGI (reference sequence). With V trimmed by 0 bases and J by 4 bases, 1 base remained unmatched. CDR3 length: 15 residues. CDR3 region: CASSYSTSGTGELFF. Written as DNA, the CDR3 is TGTGCCAGCAGTTACTCAACTAGCGGCACCGGGGAGCTGTTTTTT.

V is TRBV4-3 and J is TRBJ1-2, with D possibly being TRBD1 (6 bases). Germline V CDR1 and CDR2: LGHNA, YSLEER. The germline V and J ends were trimmed by 4 bases and 2 bases, with 11 bases remaining between them. The CDR3 loop spans 14 amino acids. The CDR3 coding sequence is TGCGCCAGCAGCCCGGGGGGGGGCAACTATGGCTACACCTTC. It is translated as CASSPGGGNYGYTF.

In DNA, the CDR3 is TGTGCCAGCAGCATATACAATGAGCAGTTCTTC. Translation: CASSIYNEQFF. The rearrangement uses TRBV2 and TRBJ2-1; D not resolved. CDR3 length: 11 residues. The V gene's germline CDR1 is SNHLY and CDR2 FYNNEI. The V gene lost 6 bases and the J gene lost 4 bases, with 4 bases spanning the gap.

The chain carries TRBV29-1 and TRBJ1-1, with a possible D match to TRBD1 (6 bases). The V and J ends lost 6 bases and 1 base respectively, with 18 bases between them. The CDR3 covers 15 residues. Germline V CDR1 and CDR2: SQVTM, ANQGSEA. CDR3 amino acids: CSVAEGGTTNTEAFF. The CDR3 coding sequence is TGCAGCGTGGCAGAAGGGGGGACAACGAACACTGAAGCTTTCTTT.

This clone was picked up a small number of times. V and J are TRBV4-1 and TRBJ1-6; no firm D call. This CDR3 is 17 amino acids long. V was cut by 0 bases and J by 8 bases, with 17 bases left in between. Per the germline V gene, CDR1 is MGHRA and CDR2 is YSYEKL. The CDR3 here is CASSQEGSPTPDSPLHF. Here the CDR3 DNA reads TGCGCCAGCAGCCAAGAGGGATCCCCGACCCCTGATTCACCCCTCCACTTT.

The chain carries TRBV28 and TRBJ2-5; 12 bases agree with TRBD2. Germline V gene sequence: CDR1 MDHEN, CDR2 SYDVKM. This CDR3 spans 20 amino acids. The V gene end was trimmed by 7 bases and the J gene end by 5 bases; junction bases not matched to a gene: 23. CDR3 bases: TGTGCCAGCACCCCACATTCTTGGACTAGCGGGGCTGGGGGCTGGGAGACCCAGTACTTC. Translation: CASTPHSWTSGAGGWETQYF.

This clone was detected only a few times. DNA of the CDR3: TGTGCCAGCAGCCCCTCAGGGGGGGTGCTTGACGAGCAGTACTTC. It codes for CASSPSGGVLDEQYF. V usage is TRBV9 and J usage is TRBJ2-7; the D call may be TRBD1 or TRBD2 (7 bases each). The CDR3 extends over 15 amino acids. Deletions cut 4 bases from V and 5 bases from J, with 19 bases between. Germline values: CDR1 SGDLS, CDR2 YYNGEE. The full variable domain, in which reference TRBV9 and TRBJ2-7 provide the parts outside the CDR3, is DSGVTQTPKHLITATGQRVTLRCSPRSGDLSVYWYQQSLDQGLQFLIQYYNGEERAKGNILERFSAQQFPDLHSELNLSSLELGDSALYFCASSPSGGVLDEQYFGPGTRLTVT.

The genes are TRBV4-1 and TRBJ1-1; TRBD1 agrees at 8 bases. Trimming cost V 0 bases and J 8 bases; bases outside gene matches: 8. CDR3 length equals 15 residues. Germline CDR1 and CDR2: MGHRA and YSYEKL. DNA of the CDR3: TGCGCCAGCAGCCAAGACCCCGGGACAGGCGAAGAAGCTTTCTTT. It yields the protein CASSQDPGTGEEAFF.

The chain employs TRBV27 and TRBJ2-7, with D perhaps being TRBD1 or TRBD2 (5 bases each). This CDR3 is 14 amino acids long. The germline gives CDR1 MNHEY, CDR2 SMNVEV (reference sequence). The V and J ends lost 4 bases and 1 base respectively, with 11 bases between them. CDR3 protein: CASSSGRLSYEQYF. The CDR3 DNA is TGTGCCAGCAGTTCGGGACGGCTTTCCTACGAGCAGTACTTC.

The count of this clone is one. This rearrangement joins TRBV14 to TRBJ2-3; D gene unclear. This CDR3 is 13 amino acids long. The V end lost 8 bases, the J end lost 0 bases, and 9 bases lay between the germline ends. The germline gives CDR1 SGHDN, CDR2 FVKESK. The CDR3 spells CASCERSTDTQYF. DNA for the CDR3: TGTGCCAGCTGTGAAAGGAGCACAGATACGCAGTATTTT.

This clone was counted a few times. The genes are TRBV7-8 and TRBJ1-2; 10 nucleotides match TRBD1. CDR1 is SGHVS, CDR2 FQNEAQ, per germline. V lost 5 bases and J lost 5; bases outside the gene matches: 8. The CDR3 runs 15 residues. CDR3 loop: CASSPRDRGEYGYTF. The DNA for the CDR3 is TGTGCCAGCAGCCCTCGGGACAGGGGCGAATATGGCTACACCTTC. Full variable domain (rest looked up from reference TRBV7-8 and TRBJ1-2): GAGVSQSPRYKVAKRGQDVALRCDPISGHVSLFWYQQALGQGPEFLTYFQNEAQLDKSGLPSDRFFAERPEGSVSTLKIQRTQQEDSAVYLCASSPRDRGEYGYTFGSGTRLTVV.

This sequence joins TRBV6-5 and TRBJ1-3; tentative D call: TRBD1 (5 bases). CDR1 and CDR2 (germline): MNHEY, SVGAGI. The germline V and J ends were trimmed by 5 bases and 0 bases, with 11 bases remaining between them. This CDR3 has 15 residues. The CDR3 loop reads CASSAGRPSGNTIYF. Here the CDR3 DNA reads TGTGCCAGCAGTGCGGGACGACCCTCTGGAAACACCATATATTTT.

This clone was detected once. The chain joins TRBV5-1 to TRBJ2-3, with 11 bases that match TRBD2. Unmatched junction bases numbered 4, after V lost 4 bases and J lost 0 bases. The germline V gene has CDR1 SGHRS and CDR2 YFSETQ. The CDR3 is 16 amino acids. CDR3 protein: CASSPGLAVSTDTQYF. Here the CDR3 DNA reads TGCGCCAGCAGCCCGGGACTAGCGGTTAGCACAGATACGCAGTATTTT.